Reported below is one T cell receptor (beta chain). Its antigen is undetermined. CDR1 is DFQATT, CDR2 SNEGSKA, per germline (reference sequence). The ends were cut back, 2 bases at V and 2 bases at J, with 10 bases in the middle. The CDR3 loop spans 13 amino acids. The data derive from a study of T cells after yellow fever vaccination. General observations from the study: Abundant bulk-population clonotypes could contaminate the FACS-sorted repertoires. Primary-vaccination clones mostly resurfaced post-booster (around 95% CD4, about 87% CD8). There was a small share of clonotypes that showed up in both the CD4 and CD8 compartments.

The 5'RACE template-switching step produced TCR cDNA and added a universal primer site and UMIs. TCRdb analysed the 5' RACE reads with MiXCR anew, one entry per CDR3 protein. The repertoire holds 600,000 to 750,000 distinct CDR3 sequences, with 9% to 15% as singletons. The clonotype comes from a man aged 30 to 45 who received the YFV17D yellow fever vaccine. The chain is built from TRBV20-1 and TRBJ2-7, with D possibly matching TRBD1 (6 bases). The material sequenced was PBMCs, taken on the day of the yellow fever booster vaccination. The CDR3 DNA sequence: TGCAGTGCTAGAATAACAGGGACCTACGAGCAGTACTTC. Its protein product is CSARITGTYEQYF.